This TCR beta chain stems from a study of blood T cells in healthy people across ages. Study-wide results and limits: Among long-lived donors, naive CD4+ cells were more numerous and diversity higher than in aged donors.

A remark on this clonotype: The target antigen is unknown.

Peripheral blood samples of 9 to 10 milliliters were drawn from each donor. Samples had at least 6.5 million PBMCs isolated from them. Together with a sample-barcoded 5' primer, a J-beta primer mix was included in a second PCR lasting roughly 7 to 11 cycles. TCRdb recomputed calls from the 5' RACE reads with MiXCR, one row per CDR3 protein. The sample carries about 730,000 distinct CDR3 sequences, more than 40% recorded once. The CDR3 totals 12 residues. Trimming cost V 6 bases and J 8 bases; bases outside gene matches: 4. V gene TRBV12-3 or TRBV12-4 combines with J gene TRBJ1-2, with TRBD1 identical over 9 bases. The source is a woman aged 55-69 years in good health. The specimen was blood. The CDR3 loop is CASRRQGGGYTF. DNA for the CDR3: TGTGCCAGCAGAAGACAGGGGGGAGGCTACACCTTC.